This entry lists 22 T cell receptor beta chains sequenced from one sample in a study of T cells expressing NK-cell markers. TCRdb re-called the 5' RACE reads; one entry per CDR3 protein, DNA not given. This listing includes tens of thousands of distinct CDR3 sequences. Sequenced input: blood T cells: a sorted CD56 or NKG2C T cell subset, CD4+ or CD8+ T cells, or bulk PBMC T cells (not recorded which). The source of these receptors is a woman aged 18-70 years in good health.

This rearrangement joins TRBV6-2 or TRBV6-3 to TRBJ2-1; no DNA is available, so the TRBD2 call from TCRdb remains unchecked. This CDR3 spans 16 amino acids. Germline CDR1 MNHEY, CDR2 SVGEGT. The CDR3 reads CASSYSLARKYNEQFF.

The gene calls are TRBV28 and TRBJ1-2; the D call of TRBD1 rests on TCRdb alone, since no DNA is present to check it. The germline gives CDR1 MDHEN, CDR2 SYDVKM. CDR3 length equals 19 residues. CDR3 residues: CASSFRQLSIGKRAYGYTF.

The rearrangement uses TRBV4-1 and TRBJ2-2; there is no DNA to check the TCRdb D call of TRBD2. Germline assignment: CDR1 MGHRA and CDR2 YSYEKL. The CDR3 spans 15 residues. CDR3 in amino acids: CASSQRGEDTGELFF.

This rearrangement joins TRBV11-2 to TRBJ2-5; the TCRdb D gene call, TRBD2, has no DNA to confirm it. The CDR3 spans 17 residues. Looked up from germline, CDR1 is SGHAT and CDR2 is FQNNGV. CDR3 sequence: CASSLGERGWYQETQYF.

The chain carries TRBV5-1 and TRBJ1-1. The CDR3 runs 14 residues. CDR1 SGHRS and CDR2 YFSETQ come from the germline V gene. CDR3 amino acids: CASSLDGTNTEAFF.

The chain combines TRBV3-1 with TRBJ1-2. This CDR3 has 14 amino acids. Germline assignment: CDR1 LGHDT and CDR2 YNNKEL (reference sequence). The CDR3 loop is CASSQDSENYGYTF.

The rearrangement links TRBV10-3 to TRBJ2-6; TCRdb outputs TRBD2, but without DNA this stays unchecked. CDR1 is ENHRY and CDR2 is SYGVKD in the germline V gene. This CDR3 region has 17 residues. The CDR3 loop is CAISETDSGPGANVLTF.

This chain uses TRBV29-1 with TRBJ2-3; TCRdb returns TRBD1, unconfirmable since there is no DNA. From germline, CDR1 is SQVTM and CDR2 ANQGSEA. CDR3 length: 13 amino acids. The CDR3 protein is CSAEGQNTDTQYF.

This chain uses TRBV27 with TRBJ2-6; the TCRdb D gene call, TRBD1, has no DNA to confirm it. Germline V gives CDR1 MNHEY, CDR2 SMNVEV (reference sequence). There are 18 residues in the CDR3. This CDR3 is CASSFLTGEYSGANVLTF.

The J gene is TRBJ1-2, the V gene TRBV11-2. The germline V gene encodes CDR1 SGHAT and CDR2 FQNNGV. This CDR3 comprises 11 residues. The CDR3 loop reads CASSANYGYTF.

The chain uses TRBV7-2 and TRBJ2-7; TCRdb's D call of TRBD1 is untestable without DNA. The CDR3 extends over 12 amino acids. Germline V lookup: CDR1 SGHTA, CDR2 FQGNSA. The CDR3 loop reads CASSVDKGEQYF.

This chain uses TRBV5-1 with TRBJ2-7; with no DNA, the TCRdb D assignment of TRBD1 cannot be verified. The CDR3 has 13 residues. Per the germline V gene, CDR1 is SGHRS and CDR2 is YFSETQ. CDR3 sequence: CASSEGQIYEQYF. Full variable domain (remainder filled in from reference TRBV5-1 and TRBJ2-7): KAGVTQTPRYLIKTRGQQVTLSCSPISGHRSVSWYQQTPGQGLQFLFEYFSETQRNKGNFPGRFSGRQFSNSRSEMNVSTLELGDSALYLCASSEGQIYEQYFGPGTRLTVT.

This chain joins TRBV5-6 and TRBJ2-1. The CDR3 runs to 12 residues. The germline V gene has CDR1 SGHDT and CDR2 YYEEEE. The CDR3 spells CASSSTRSEQFF.

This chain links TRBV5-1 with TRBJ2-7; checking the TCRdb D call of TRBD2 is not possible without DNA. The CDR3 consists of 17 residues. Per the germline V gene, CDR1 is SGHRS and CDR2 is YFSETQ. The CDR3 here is CASSLASGRGWSYEQYF.

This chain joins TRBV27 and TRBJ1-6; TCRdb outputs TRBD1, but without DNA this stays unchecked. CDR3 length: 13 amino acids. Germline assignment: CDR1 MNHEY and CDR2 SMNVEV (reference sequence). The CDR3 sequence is CASQGQGNSPLHF.

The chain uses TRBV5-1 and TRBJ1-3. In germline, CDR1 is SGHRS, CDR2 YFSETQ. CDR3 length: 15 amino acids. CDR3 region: CASSPDTYTGNTIYF.

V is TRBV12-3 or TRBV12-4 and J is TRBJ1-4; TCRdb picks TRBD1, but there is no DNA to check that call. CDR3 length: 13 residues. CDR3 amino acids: CASRGEGVEKLFF.

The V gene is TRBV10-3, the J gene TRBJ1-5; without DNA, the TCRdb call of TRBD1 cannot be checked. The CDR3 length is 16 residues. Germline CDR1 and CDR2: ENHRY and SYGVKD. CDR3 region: CAIRQGVESGNQPQHF.

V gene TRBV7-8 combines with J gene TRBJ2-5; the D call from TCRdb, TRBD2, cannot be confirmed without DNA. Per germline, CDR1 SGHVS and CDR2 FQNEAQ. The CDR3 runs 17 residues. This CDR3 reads CASSLAGGGGYQETQYF.

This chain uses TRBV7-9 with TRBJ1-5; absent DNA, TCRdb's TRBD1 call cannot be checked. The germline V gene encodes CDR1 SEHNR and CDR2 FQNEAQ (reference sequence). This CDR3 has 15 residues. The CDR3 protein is CASSPKGAPNQPQHF.

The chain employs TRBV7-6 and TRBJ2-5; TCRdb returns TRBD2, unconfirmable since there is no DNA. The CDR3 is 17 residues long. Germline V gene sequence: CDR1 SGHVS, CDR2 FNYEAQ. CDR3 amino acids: CASSLVRASRTQETQYF.

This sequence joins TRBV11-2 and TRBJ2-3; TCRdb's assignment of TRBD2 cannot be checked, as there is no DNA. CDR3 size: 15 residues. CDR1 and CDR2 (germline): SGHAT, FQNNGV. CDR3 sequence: CASSLLAQPGRTQYF.